This TCR beta chain comes out of a study of T cells in Graves' hyperthyroidism and ophthalmopathy (dated by TCRdb to between 2018 and 2021). Notes on the research overall: Peripheral blood was collected at initial diagnosis, before any treatment. To identify distinguishing TCR V-J signatures, a discovery cohort of around 100 patients was used, comprising approximately 40 with Graves' ophthalmopathy and about 59 with stable Graves' hyperthyroidism. Prospective prediction of ophthalmopathy was tested in an independent validation cohort of fewer than 20 hyperthyroidism patients and 17 patients who later progressed to ophthalmopathy. For training and testing, the 100 or so patients in the discovery cohort were randomly divided in a 7:3 ratio. In more than 5 Graves' hyperthyroidism patients, the study also compared T-cell repertoires from thyroid tissue with T-cell repertoires from blood. Once sampling was done, hyperthyroidism patients were given methimazole at a starting dose of 30 mg daily, whereas ophthalmopathy patients were given high-dose intravenous methylprednisolone. The paper reports TCR Vbeta CDR3 sequencing of roughly 140 peripheral blood samples: approximately 41 ophthalmopathy, 75 to 80 hyperthyroidism and some 17 progressor patients. The study at large found these results: Most expanded thyroid clonotypes (frequency above 0.001) were also detected in blood, suggesting blood repertoires may reflect thyroid immune responses. In cross-validation, a model built on a 13 V-J signature told ophthalmopathy apart from stable hyperthyroidism with 87.88% sensitivity and 81% to 82% specificity, and in testing the same model reached 80%/75%. In validation, progression to ophthalmopathy was predicted by the model with 55% to 71% sensitivity and around 75% specificity, a median of about 6 months before onset. Sample size was not statistically predetermined, and blinding of investigators to group allocation was not performed.

The germline V gene specifies MNHNS as CDR1 and SASEGT as CDR2. The germline ends are 11 bases apart after V is trimmed by 0 bases and J by 5 bases. The CDR3 numbers 14 residues from cysteine through phenylalanine. Solely the CDR3 DNA is kept, with 42 bases framed from the first base. The TCR beta CDR3 regions were amplified from the RNA transcripts. The TCR CDR3 was subjected to a first round of RT-PCR using the HTBI primer set and the Qiagen OneStep RT-PCR kit. Libraries were constructed in a second round of multiplex PCR, after which size selection and purification were performed. Sequencing of the libraries was done on an Illumina HiSeq2000 using paired-end 100 bp reads. In the source study's methods: SOAPnuke was used to process the raw data, throwing out any read that contained adapters or uncalled bases, had a mean Phred below 15, or lacked an exact constant-primer or identifier match. COPE v1.2.5 was used to merge the high-quality paired reads, and each unique nucleotide sequence was defined as a clonotype. Clonotypes were aligned to IMGT TRBV, TRBD and TRBJ reference segments using MiTCR v1.1. Only V-J combinations with frequency above 0.0001, covering approximately 99% of repertoires, were analysed. A TCS score was defined as the ratio of F50 (clonal expansion) to E x V (chaos), with BLOSUM62-based TCRdist applied between CDR3 peptides within each V-J. Welch's t-statistics and random forest reduced 514 V-J features to fewer than 15, which were used in a naive Bayes classifier (R e1071). The public sequencing data were trimmed at Q25 with fastp and processed into clonotypes with MiXCR by TCRdb, which kept only in-frame beta chains. Merged by CDR3 protein, the rows form single entries marked with the most common genes and DNA. These V and J calls originate from TCRdb's pipeline instead of the authors' own analysis. Across this sample there are about 280,000 distinct CDR3 sequences, with 25% to 30% seen only once. More than 25% of the sample comes from the top ten.

The table lists this clonotype with many counts. There is no known antigen for this receptor. Base qualities are not provided; no much larger clone lies one nucleotide away. Hyperthyroidism patients were aged 18 to 65 years and newly diagnosed, with disease duration of less than 2 months. The study excluded patients with uncontrolled infections, other autoimmune diseases, pregnancy or lactation. Diagnoses were established on the basis of clinical symptoms, serum thyroxine and TRAb, thyroid ultrasound, and orbital computed tomography. For progressor patients, blood was drawn at the first diagnosis of hyperthyroidism, before any ophthalmopathy symptoms had appeared. PBMCs were separated from about 10 ml of fresh peripheral blood using Ficoll-Paque density gradient centrifugation. Progressor patients were defined as those initially diagnosed with Graves' hyperthyroidism in whom ophthalmopathy developed during follow-up. Trizol reagent was used to extract total RNA, and RNA quality was then checked on an Agilent 2100 Bioanalyzer.

This TCR came from a man aged 40-49 years with Graves' hyperthyroidism that later progressed to Graves' ophthalmopathy. The chain uses TRBV6-1 and TRBJ2-7; the D gene cannot be resolved reliably. The source material was blood. CDR3 loop: CASSEAIPSNEQYF. The bases read TGTGCCAGCAGTGAAGCGATCCCTTCTAACGAGCAGTACTTC.